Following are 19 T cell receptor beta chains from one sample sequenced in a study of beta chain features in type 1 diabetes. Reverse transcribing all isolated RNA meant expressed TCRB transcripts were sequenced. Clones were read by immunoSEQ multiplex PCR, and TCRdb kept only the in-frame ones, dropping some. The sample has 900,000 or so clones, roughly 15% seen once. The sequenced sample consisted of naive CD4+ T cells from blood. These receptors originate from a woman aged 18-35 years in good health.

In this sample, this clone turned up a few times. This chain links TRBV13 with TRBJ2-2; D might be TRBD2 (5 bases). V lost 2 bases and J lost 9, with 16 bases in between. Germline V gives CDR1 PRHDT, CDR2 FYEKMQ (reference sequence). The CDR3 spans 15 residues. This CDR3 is CASSLRGQILRELFF. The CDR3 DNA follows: TGTGCCAGCAGCTTAAGAGGGCAGATCCTACGGGAGCTGTTTTTT.

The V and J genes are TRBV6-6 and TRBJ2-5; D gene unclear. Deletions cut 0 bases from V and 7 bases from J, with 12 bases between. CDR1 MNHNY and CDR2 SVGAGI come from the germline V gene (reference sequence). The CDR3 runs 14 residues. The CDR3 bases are TGTGCCAGCAGTTACTCCGCGCTTACTGGGACCCAGTACTTC. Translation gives CASSYSALTGTQYF.

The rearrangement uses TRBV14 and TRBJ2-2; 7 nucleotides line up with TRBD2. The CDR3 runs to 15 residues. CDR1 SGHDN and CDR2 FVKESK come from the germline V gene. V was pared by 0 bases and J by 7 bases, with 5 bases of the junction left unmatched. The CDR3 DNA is TGTGCCAGCAGCCAAGATTATCCGGGAGGCGGGGAGCTGTTTTTT. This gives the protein CASSQDYPGGGELFF. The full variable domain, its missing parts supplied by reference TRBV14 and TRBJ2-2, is EAGVTQFPSHSVIEKGQTVTLRCDPISGHDNLYWYRRVMGKEIKFLLHFVKESKQDESGMPNNRFLAERTGGTYSTLKVQPAELEDSGVYFCASSQDYPGGGELFFGEGSRLTVL.

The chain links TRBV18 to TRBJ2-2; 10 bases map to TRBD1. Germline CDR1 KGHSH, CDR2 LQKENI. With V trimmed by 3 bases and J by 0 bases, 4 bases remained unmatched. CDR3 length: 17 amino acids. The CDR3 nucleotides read TGTGCCAGCTCACCCATGACAGGGGGCCCGAACACCGGGGAGCTGTTTTTT. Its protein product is CASSPMTGGPNTGELFF.

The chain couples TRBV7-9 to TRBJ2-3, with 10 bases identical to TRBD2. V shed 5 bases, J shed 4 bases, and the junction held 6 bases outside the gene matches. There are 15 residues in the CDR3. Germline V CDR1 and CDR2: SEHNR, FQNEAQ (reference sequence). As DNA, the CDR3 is TGTGCCAGCAGCCCAGCTAGCGGGAGTGCAGATACGCAGTATTTT. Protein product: CASSPASGSADTQYF. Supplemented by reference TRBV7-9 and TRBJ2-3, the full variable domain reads DTGVSQNPRHKITKRGQNVTFRCDPISEHNRLYWYRQTLGQGPEFLTYFQNEAQLEKSRLLSDRFSAERPKGSFSTLEIQRTEQGDSAMYLCASSPASGSADTQYFGPGTRLTVL.

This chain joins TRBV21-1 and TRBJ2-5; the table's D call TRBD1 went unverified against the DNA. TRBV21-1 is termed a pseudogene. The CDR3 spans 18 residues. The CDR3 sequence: CASSKRASGTERGETQYF. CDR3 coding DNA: TGTGCCAGCAGCAAGAGGGCCTCCGGGACAGAAAGGGGAGAGACCCAGTACTTC.

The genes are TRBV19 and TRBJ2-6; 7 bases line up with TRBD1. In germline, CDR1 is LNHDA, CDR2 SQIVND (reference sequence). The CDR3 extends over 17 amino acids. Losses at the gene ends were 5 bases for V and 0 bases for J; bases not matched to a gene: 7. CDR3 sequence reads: CASSLTGTNSGANVLTF. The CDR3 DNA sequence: TGTGCCAGTAGTCTGACAGGGACCAACTCTGGGGCCAACGTCCTGACTTTC.

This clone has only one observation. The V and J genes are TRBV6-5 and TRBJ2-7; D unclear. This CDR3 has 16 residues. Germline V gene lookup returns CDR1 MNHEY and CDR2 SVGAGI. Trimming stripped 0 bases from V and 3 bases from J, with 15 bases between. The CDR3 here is CASSYSFPGLSYEQYF. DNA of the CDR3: TGTGCCAGCAGTTACTCGTTTCCAGGTCTAAGCTACGAGCAGTACTTC.

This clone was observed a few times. In DNA, the CDR3 is TGTGCCAGCAGCGTGGGGTTTAGACTCGGCTCCTACAATGAGCAGTTCTTC. Its translation is CASSVGFRLGSYNEQFF. The J gene is TRBJ2-1, the V gene TRBV5-8; D unresolved. The CDR3 has 17 residues. Trimming removed 4 bases from V and 0 bases from J, with 17 bases in between. Germline CDR1 SGHTS, CDR2 YDEGEE.

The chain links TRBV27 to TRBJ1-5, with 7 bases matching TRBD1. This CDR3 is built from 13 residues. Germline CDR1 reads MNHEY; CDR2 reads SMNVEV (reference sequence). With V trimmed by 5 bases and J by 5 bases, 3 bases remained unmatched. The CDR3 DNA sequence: TGTGCCAGCAGTCCCCAGGGGGATCAGCCCCAGCATTTT. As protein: CASSPQGDQPQHF.

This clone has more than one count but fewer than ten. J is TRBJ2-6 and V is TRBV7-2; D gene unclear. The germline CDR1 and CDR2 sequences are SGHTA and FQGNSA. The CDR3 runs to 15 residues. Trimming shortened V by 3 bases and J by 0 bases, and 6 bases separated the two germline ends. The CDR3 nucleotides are TGTGCCAGCAGCTTCCAGAGCTCTGGGGCCAACGTCCTGACTTTC. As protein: CASSFQSSGANVLTF.

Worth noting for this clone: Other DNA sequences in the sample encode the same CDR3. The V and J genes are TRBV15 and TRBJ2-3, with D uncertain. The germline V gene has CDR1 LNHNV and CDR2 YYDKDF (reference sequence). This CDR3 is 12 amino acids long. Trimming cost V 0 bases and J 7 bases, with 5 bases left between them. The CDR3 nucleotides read TGTGCCACCAGCAGAGATCGAAATACGCAGTATTTT. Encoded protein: CATSRDRNTQYF.

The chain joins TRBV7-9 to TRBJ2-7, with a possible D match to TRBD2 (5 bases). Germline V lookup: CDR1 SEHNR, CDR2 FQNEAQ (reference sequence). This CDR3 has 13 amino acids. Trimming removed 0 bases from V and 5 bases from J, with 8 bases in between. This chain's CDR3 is CASSLAGDDEQYF. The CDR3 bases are TGTGCCAGCAGCTTAGCGGGAGACGACGAGCAGTACTTC.

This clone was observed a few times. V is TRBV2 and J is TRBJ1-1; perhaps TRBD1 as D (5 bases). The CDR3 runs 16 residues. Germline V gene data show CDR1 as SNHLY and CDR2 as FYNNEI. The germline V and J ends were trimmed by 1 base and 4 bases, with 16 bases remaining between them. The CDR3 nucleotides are TGTGCCAGCAGTGAAGTCGGGCAGGTAGGGACCACTGAAGCTTTCTTT. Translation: CASSEVGQVGTTEAFF.

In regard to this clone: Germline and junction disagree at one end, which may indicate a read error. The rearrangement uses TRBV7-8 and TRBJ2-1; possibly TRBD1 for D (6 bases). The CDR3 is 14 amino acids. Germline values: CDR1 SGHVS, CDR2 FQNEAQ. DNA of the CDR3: TGTGCCAGCAGCCCCCGGACAGCTTACAGTGAGCAGTTCTTC. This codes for CASSPRTAYSEQFF.

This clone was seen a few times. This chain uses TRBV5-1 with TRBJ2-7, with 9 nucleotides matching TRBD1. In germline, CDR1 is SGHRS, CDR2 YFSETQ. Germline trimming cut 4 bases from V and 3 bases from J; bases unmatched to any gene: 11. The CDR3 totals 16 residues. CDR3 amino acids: CASSANPDRGVYEQYF. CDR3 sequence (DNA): TGCGCCAGCAGCGCCAACCCGGACAGGGGAGTCTACGAGCAGTACTTC.

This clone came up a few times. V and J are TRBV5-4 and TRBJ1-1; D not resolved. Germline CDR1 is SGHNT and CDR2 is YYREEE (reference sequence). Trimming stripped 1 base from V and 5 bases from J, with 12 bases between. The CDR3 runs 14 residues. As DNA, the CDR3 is TGTGCCAGCAGCTTGACCGGGGATAGGACTGAAGCTTTCTTT. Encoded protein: CASSLTGDRTEAFF.

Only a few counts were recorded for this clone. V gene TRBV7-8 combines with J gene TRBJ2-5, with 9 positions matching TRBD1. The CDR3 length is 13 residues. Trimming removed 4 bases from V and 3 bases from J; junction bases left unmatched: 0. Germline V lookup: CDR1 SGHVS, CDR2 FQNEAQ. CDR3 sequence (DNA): TGTGCCAGCAGCTGGGACAGGGAAGAGACCCAGTACTTC. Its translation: CASSWDREETQYF.

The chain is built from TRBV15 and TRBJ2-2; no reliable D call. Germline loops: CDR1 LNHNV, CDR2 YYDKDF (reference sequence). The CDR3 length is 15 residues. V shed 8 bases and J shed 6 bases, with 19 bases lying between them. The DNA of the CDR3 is TGTGCCACCCGCCGGCGATATCCCCCACCCGGGGAGCTGTTTTTT. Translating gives CATRRRYPPPGELFF.